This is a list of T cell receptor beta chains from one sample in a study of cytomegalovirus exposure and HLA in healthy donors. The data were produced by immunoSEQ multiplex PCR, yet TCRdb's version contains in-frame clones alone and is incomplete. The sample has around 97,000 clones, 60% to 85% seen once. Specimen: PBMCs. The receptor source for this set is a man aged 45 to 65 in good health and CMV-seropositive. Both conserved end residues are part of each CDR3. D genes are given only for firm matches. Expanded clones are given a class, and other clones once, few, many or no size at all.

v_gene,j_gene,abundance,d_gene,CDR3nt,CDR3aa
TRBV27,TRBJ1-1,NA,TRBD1,TGTGCCAGCAGTAACAGGGGAGGGAACACTGAAGCTTTCTTT,CASSNRGGNTEAFF
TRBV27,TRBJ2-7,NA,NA,TGTGCCAGTCGAGGGATATCGCCTCCATCCTACGAGCAGTACTTC,CASRGISPPSYEQYF
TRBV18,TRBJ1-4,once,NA,TGTGCCAGCTCAAGTCAGTTTGGGGGCTTGGAAGAAAAACTGTTTTTT,CASSSQFGGLEEKLFF
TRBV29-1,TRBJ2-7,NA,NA,TGCAGCGCTAGGCAGCCACCCTACGAGCAGTACTTC,CSARQPPYEQYF
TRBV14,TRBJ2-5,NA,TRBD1,TGTGCCAGCAGCCGGGACAGGGCCCAAGAGACCCAGTACTTC,CASSRDRAQETQYF
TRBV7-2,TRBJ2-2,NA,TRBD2,TGTGCCAGCAGCTCCCTAGCGGTCGGGGGGGAGCTGTTTTTT,CASSSLAVGGELFF
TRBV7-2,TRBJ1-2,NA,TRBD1,TGTGCCAGCAGCTTAGCGGACAGGGGAAGGGGCTACACCTTC,CASSLADRGRGYTF
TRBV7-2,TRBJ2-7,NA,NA,TGTGCCAGCAGCTTAGGGGGAGATAGCTCCTACGAGCAGTACTTC,CASSLGGDSSYEQYF
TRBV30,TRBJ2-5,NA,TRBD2,TGTGCCTGGGGACTAGGAGAGACCCAGTACTTC,CAWGLGETQYF
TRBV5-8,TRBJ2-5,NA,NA,TGTGCCAGCAGCTTGGCCTCCGGTCTTACAGGGTCCAAGCAGTACTTC,CASSLASGLTGSKQYF
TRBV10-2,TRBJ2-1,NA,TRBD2,TGCGCCAGCAGCCTAATAGCGGGAGCCGGGGATGAGCAGTTCTTC,CASSLIAGAGDEQFF
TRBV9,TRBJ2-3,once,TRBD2,TGTGCCAGCAGCCCCAGAGCGGGAGGTCCCACAGATACGCAGTATTTT,CASSPRAGGPTDTQYF
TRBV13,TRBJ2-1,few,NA,TGTGCCAGCAGCTACCGAGATGAGCAGTTCTTC,CASSYRDEQFF
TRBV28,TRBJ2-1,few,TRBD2,TGTGCCAGCAGTTTATTTGGACTAGCGTACAATGAGCAGTTCTTC,CASSLFGLAYNEQFF
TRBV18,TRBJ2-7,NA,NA,TGTGCCAGCTCACAAGGGGAAAACCGCTACGAGCAGTACTTC,CASSQGENRYEQYF
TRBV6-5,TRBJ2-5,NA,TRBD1,TGTGCCAGCAGCAGACAGGGAAAAGAGACCCAGTACTTC,CASSRQGKETQYF
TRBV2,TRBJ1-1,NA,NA,TGTGCCAGCAGTGAAATGGTGGGGCTGAACACTGAAGCTTTCTTT,CASSEMVGLNTEAFF
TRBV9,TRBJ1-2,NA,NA,TGTGCCAGCAGCCGGGAGGGGTATGGCTACACCTTC,CASSREGYGYTF
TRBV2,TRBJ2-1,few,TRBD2,TGTGCCAGCACCGGGACAGGAGCTAGGACTAGCGGGAGCTATGAGCAGTTCTTC,CASTGTGARTSGSYEQFF
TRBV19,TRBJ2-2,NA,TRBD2,TGTGCCAGTAGACCTCGACTAGCGCTTACGAACACCGGGGAGCTGTTTTTT,CASRPRLALTNTGELFF
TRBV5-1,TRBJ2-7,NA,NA,TGCGCCAGCAGCTTGTCAAGATCCCGGGTAGCTTTGAACGAGCAGTACTTC,CASSLSRSRVALNEQYF
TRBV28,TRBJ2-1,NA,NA,TGTGCCAGCAGTTTATGGGGGGCTGGGTCCTACAATGAGCAGTTCTTC,CASSLWGAGSYNEQFF
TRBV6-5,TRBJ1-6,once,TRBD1,TGTGCCAGCAAAACCCAGGGGGCGTTCAATTCACCCCTCCACTTT,CASKTQGAFNSPLHF
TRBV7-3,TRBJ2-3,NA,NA,TGTGCCAGCAGCCCCCGAAGAGGAGATACGCAGTATTTT,CASSPRRGDTQYF
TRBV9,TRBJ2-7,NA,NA,TGTGCCAGCAGCGTAGTGCAGGGCGGCGAGCAGTACTTC,CASSVVQGGEQYF
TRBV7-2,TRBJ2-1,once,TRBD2,TGTGCCAGCAGCTTACCTAGCGGGGGCTACAATGAGCAGTTCTTC,CASSLPSGGYNEQFF
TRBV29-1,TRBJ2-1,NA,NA,TGCAGCGTGACCATAGCGGACAATGAGCAGTTCTTC,CSVTIADNEQFF
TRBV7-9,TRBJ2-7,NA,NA,TGTTCCAGCACCAAAACCGGGACTCCTTACGAGCAGTACTTC,CSSTKTGTPYEQYF
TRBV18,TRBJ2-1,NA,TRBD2,TGTGCCAGCTCACCACGGACTAGCGCTAACAATGAGCAGTTCTTC,CASSPRTSANNEQFF
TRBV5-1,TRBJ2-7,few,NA,TGCGCCAGCAGCCCAATGACTGAGACCTACGAGCAGTACTTC,CASSPMTETYEQYF
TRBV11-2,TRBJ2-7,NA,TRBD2,TGTGCCAGCAGCTTAGGGAGCGGGAGGGCCCACGAGCAGTACTTC,CASSLGSGRAHEQYF
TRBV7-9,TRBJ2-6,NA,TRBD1,TGTGCCAGCAGCATAACGGGACAGTTCTCTGGGGCCAACGTCCTGACTTTC,CASSITGQFSGANVLTF
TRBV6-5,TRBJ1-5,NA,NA,TGTGCCAGCAGTCCCCAGGGCTCCGGTCAGCCCCAGCATTTT,CASSPQGSGQPQHF
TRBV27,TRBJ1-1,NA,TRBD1,TGTGCCAGCAGTCGACAGGGGCCCACTGAAGCTTTCTTT,CASSRQGPTEAFF
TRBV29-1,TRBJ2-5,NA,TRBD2,TGCAGCGTAGCTGAGACTAGCGGCCTCCAAGAGACCCAGTACTTC,CSVAETSGLQETQYF
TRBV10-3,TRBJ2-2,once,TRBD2,TGTGCCACCCTCCCGGGACTAGCCACCGGGGAGCTGTTTTTT,CATLPGLATGELFF
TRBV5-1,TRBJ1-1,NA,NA,TGCGCCAGCAGCTTAAATATGAACACTGAAGCTTTCTTT,CASSLNMNTEAFF
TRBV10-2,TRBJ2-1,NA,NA,TGCGCCAGCACCTCTGGACTTGCGGTCTACAATGAGCAGTTCTTC,CASTSGLAVYNEQFF
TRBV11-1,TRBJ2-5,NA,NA,TGTGCCAGCAGCTCCAGAGAGACCCAGTACTTC,CASSSRETQYF
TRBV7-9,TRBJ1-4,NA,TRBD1,TGTGCCAGCAGCTTAGACCCCGGGACAGACAGGAAACTGTTTTTT,CASSLDPGTDRKLFF